The sequence of this TCR beta chain was determined in a study of T cells after yellow fever vaccination. Background on the study: Some fractions had low cell numbers, and these were prepared with SMART-Seq v4 Ultra Low Input.

The study's findings and limits: When the response was secondary, it was weaker but reached its peak faster, day 5 versus 15. Detected again after the booster were most primary-vaccination clones, at roughly 95% CD4 and approximately 90% CD8.

From the 5' RACE reads, TCRdb called clonotypes with MiXCR, one entry per CDR3 protein. The data hold some 420,000 distinct CDR3 sequences, with about 17% observed a single time. Worth noting for this clonotype: The antigen is undetermined.

In germline, CDR1 is SNHLY, CDR2 FYNNEI. CDR3 size: 15 residues. Trimming took 4 bases from V and 2 from J; bases not matched to a gene: 4. This sequence was found in a man aged 18-30 years who received the YFV17D yellow fever vaccine. This material consisted of PBMCs, taken before the yellow fever booster vaccination. The chain recombines TRBV2 with TRBJ2-1; TRBD1 aligns across 8 bases. The chain's CDR3 is CASSVQGAAYNEQFF. For the CDR3, the DNA is TGTGCCAGCAGTGTCCAGGGGGCTGCCTACAATGAGCAGTTCTTC. The complete variable domain, with remaining parts taken from reference TRBV2 and TRBJ2-1, reads EPEVTQTPSHQVTQMGQEVILRCVPISNHLYFYWYRQILGQKVEFLVSFYNNEISEKSEIFDDQFSVERPDGSNFTLKIRSTKLEDSAMYFCASSVQGAAYNEQFFGPGTRLTVL.